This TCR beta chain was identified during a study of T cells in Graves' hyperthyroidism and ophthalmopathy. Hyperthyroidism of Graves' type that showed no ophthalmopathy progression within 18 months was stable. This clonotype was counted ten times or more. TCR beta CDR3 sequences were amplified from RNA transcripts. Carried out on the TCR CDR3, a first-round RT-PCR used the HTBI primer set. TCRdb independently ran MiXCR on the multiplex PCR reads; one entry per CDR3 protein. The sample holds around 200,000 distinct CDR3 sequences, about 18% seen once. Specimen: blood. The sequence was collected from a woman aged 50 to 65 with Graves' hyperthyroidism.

In DNA form, the CDR3 reads TGTGCCATCAGCCTCGACAGGGCGGACACCGGGGAGCTGTTTTTT. Translation gives CAISLDRADTGELFF. The rearrangement joins TRBV10-3 to TRBJ2-2, with TRBD1 matching over 7 bases. Germline CDR1 reads ENHRY; CDR2 reads SYGVKD. The CDR3 consists of 15 residues. The V segment lost 6 bases and the J segment 3 bases; nucleotides outside the gene matches: 7.